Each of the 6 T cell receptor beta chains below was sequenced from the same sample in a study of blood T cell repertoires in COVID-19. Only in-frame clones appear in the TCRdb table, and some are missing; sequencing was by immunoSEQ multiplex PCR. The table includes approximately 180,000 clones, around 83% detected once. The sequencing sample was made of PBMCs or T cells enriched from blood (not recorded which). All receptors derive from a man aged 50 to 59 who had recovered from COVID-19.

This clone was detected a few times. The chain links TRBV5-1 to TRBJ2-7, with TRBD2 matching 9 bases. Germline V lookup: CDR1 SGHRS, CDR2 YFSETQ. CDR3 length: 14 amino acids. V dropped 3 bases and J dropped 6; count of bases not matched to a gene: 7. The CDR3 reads CASSYSGGPREQYF. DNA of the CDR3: TGCGCCAGCAGCTATAGCGGGGGACCACGCGAGCAGTACTTC.

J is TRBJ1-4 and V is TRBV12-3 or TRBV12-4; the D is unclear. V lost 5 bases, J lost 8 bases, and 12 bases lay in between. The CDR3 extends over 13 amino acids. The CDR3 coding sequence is TGTGCCAGCAGTCGTAGCGGGAAGGAAAAACTGTTTTTT. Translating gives CASSRSGKEKLFF.

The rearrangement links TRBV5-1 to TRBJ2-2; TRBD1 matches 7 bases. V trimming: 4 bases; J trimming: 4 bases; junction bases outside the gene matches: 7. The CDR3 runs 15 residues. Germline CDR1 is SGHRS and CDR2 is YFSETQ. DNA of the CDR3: TGCGCCAGCAGCCAGACAGGGATCGGCACCGGGGAGCTGTTTTTT. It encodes CASSQTGIGTGELFF.

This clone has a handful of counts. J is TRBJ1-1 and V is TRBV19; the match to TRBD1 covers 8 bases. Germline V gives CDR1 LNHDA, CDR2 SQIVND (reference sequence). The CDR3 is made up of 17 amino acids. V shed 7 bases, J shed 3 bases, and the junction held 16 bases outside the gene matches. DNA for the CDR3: TGTGCCAGTAAACCTCTTAGTAGGGACAGGCCTTACACTGAAGCTTTCTTT. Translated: CASKPLSRDRPYTEAFF.

The CDR3 region is CASSPEQGGGYTF. The CDR3 bases are TGTGCCAGCTCACCGGAGCAGGGAGGTGGCTACACCTTC. V gene TRBV18 combines with J gene TRBJ1-2; TRBD1 is a possible D gene (5 bases). Trimming shortened V by 3 bases and J by 7 bases, and 12 bases separated the two germline ends. Germline-derived CDR1 and CDR2 are KGHSH and LQKENI. The CDR3 is 13 residues long. Complete variable domain (other parts from reference TRBV18 and TRBJ1-2): NAGVMQNPRHLVRRRGQEARLRCSPMKGHSHVYWYRQLPEEGLKFMVYLQKENIIDESGMPKERFSAEFPKEGPSILRIQQVVRGDSAAYFCASSPEQGGGYTFGSGTRLTVV.

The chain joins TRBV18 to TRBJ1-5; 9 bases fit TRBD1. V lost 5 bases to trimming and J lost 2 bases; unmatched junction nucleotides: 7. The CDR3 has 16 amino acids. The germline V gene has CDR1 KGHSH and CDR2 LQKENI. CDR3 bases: TGTGCCAGCTCAAGTACAGGGGGCTTCGGCAATCAGCCCCAGCATTTT. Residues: CASSSTGGFGNQPQHF.